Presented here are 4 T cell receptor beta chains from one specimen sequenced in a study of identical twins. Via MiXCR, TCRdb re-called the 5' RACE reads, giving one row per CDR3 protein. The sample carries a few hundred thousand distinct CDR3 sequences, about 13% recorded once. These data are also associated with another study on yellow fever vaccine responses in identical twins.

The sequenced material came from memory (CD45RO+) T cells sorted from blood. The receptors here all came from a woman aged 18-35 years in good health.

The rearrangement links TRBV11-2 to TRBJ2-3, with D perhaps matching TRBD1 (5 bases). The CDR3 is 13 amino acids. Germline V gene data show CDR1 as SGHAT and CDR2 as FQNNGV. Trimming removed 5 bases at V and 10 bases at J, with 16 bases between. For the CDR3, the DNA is TGTGCCAGCAGCCAGGGCCAGGGTTTGGCGCAGTATTTT. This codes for CASSQGQGLAQYF.

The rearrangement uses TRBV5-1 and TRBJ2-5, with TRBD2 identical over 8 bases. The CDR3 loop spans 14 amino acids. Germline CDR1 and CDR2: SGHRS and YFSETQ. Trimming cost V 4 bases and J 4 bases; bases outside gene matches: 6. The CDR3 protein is CASSARGGGETQYF. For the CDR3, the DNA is TGCGCCAGCAGCGCCCGGGGGGGCGGAGAGACCCAGTACTTC.

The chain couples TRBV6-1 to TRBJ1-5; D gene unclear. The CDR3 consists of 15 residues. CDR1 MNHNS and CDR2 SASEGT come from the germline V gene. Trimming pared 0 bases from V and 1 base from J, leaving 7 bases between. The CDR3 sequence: CASSEALRSNQPQHF. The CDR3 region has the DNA TGTGCCAGCAGTGAAGCGCTTCGCAGCAATCAGCCCCAGCATTTT.

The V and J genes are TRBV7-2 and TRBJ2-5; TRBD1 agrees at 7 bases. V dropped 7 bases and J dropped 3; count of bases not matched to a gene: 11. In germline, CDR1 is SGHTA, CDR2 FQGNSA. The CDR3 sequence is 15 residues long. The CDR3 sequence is CASTRSGTAKETQYF. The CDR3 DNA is TGTGCCAGCACCCGATCCGGGACAGCGAAAGAGACCCAGTACTTC.